A single sample gave rise to the 13 T cell receptor beta chains below, sequenced in a study of control samples from healthy donors and cancer patients. Using immunoSEQ multiplex PCR, the repertoire was profiled, and TCRdb retains in-frame clones only, with some absent. The table shows around 130,000 clones, with roughly 90% occurring only once. Sequencing was carried out using blood. The receptors derive from a man aged 45-60 years in good health.

The chain combines TRBV5-4 with TRBJ2-3; the D is unclear. V gave up 1 base and J gave up 4 bases, with 10 bases separating them. Germline CDR1 reads SGHNT; CDR2 reads YYREEE (reference sequence). The CDR3 runs to 14 residues. The chain's CDR3 is CASSLSFVADTQYF. Written as DNA, the CDR3 is TGTGCCAGCAGCTTGTCGTTTGTGGCAGATACGCAGTATTTT.

CDR3 DNA: TGTGCCAGCAGTGAGGGGGGACAGACCCAGTACTTC. Translation: CASSEGGQTQYF. This chain joins TRBV2 and TRBJ2-5; perhaps TRBD2 as D (6 bases). This CDR3 region has 12 residues. The V gene's germline CDR1 is SNHLY and CDR2 FYNNEI. The ends were cut back, 3 bases at V and 6 bases at J, with 8 bases in the middle. Full variable domain (outside the CDR3, taken from reference TRBV2 and TRBJ2-5): EPEVTQTPSHQVTQMGQEVILRCVPISNHLYFYWYRQILGQKVEFLVSFYNNEISEKSEIFDDQFSVERPDGSNFTLKIRSTKLEDSAMYFCASSEGGQTQYFGPGTRLLVL.

This chain links TRBV6-6 with TRBJ1-4; D not certain. V dropped 4 bases and J dropped 1 base, with 7 bases sitting between them. CDR1 and CDR2 (germline): MNHNY, SVGAGI (reference sequence). The CDR3 sequence is 14 residues long. The CDR3 sequence: CASSLTQTNEKLFF. CDR3 coding DNA: TGTGCCAGCAGTTTAACACAAACTAATGAAAAACTGTTTTTT.

V gene TRBV7-6 combines with J gene TRBJ1-6, with 8 bases that match TRBD1. CDR1 is SGHVS and CDR2 is FNYEAQ in the germline V gene. Trimming cost V 1 base and J 6 bases; bases outside gene matches: 2. The CDR3 totals 15 residues. CDR3 region: CASSLVTGGNSPLHF. The CDR3 region has the DNA TGTGCCAGCAGCTTAGTAACAGGGGGTAATTCACCCCTCCACTTT.

There are a few counts of this clone. The chain links TRBV28 to TRBJ1-1, with D possibly matching TRBD1 (6 bases). V was clipped by 1 base and J by 1 base, with 13 bases between them. The length of the CDR3 is 16 residues. The V gene's germline CDR1 is MDHEN and CDR2 SYDVKM. CDR3 in DNA: TGTGCCAGCAGTTTATTATGGACAGATAAGAACACTGAAGCTTTCTTT. As protein: CASSLLWTDKNTEAFF.

The rearrangement uses TRBV6-4 and TRBJ1-4; D is unclear. CDR1 and CDR2 (germline): MRHNA, SNTAGT. V was shortened by 2 bases and J by 0 bases, with 16 bases between the two germline ends. The CDR3 covers 18 residues. The CDR3 protein is CASSDPYLDHATNEKLFF. For the CDR3, the DNA is TGTGCCAGCAGTGACCCCTACTTAGACCATGCAACTAATGAAAAACTGTTTTTT.

The table lists this clone with a count of one. This chain joins TRBV9 and TRBJ2-3, with 7 positions matching TRBD2. J was trimmed by 2 bases and V by 0 bases; bases with no gene match: 9. The CDR3 runs to 17 residues. Germline CDR1 reads SGDLS; CDR2 reads YYNGEE. CDR3 loop: CASSVGVASGHTDTQYF. The CDR3 region has the DNA TGTGCCAGCAGCGTAGGGGTGGCTAGCGGACACACAGATACGCAGTATTTT.

V usage is TRBV5-1 and J usage is TRBJ2-5; tentative D call: TRBD2 (5 bases). V lost 0 bases, J lost 6 bases, and 15 bases lay in between. This CDR3 contains 15 residues. Germline V gives CDR1 SGHRS, CDR2 YFSETQ. The CDR3 region is CASSLDVSGIQTQYF. The CDR3 DNA reads as TGCGCCAGCAGCTTGGATGTTTCGGGGATTCAGACCCAGTACTTC.

This clone was seen once. This chain links TRBV6-5 with TRBJ2-1, with 14 bases identical to TRBD2. CDR3 length: 16 amino acids. Germline V gene data show CDR1 as MNHEY and CDR2 as SVGAGI. Germline trimming cut 4 bases from V and 10 bases from J; bases unmatched to any gene: 9. The CDR3 sequence is CASSFSTSGGAGEQFF. DNA of the CDR3: TGTGCCAGCAGTTTTTCGACTAGCGGGGGGGCCGGGGAGCAGTTCTTC.

V and J are TRBV7-9 and TRBJ1-5; the D is unclear. The germline CDR1 and CDR2 sequences are SEHNR and FQNEAQ (reference sequence). This CDR3 spans 14 amino acids. Trimming removed 3 bases at V and 7 bases at J, with 13 bases between. As DNA, the CDR3 is TGTGCCAGCAGCTTTGCAGGTGAAGGACAGCCCCAGCATTTT. It encodes CASSFAGEGQPQHF.

The gene calls are TRBV7-9 and TRBJ1-5, with 7 bases aligning to TRBD1. CDR3 length: 15 residues. Trimming cost V 5 bases and J 3 bases; bases outside gene matches: 7. Germline loops: CDR1 SEHNR, CDR2 FQNEAQ (reference sequence). The CDR3 sequence is CASSRGDSYNQPQHF. CDR3 sequence (DNA): TGTGCCAGCAGCCGTGGGGACAGTTACAATCAGCCCCAGCATTTT.

The CDR3 DNA reads TGTGCCTGGAGTGACGAGACTAGCGGGGGAGCCAATGAGCAGTTCTTC. Residues: CAWSDETSGGANEQFF. The chain has TRBV30 and TRBJ2-1; 12 bases fit TRBD2. From germline, CDR1 is GTSNPN and CDR2 SVGIG (reference sequence). V lost 1 base and J lost 6; bases outside the gene matches: 7. The CDR3 is 16 residues long.

The chain couples TRBV2 to TRBJ1-6, with D unresolved. Germline-derived CDR1 and CDR2 are SNHLY and FYNNEI. The CDR3 is 14 residues long. Trimming pared 4 bases from V and 5 bases from J, leaving 9 bases between. The CDR3 here is CASSGGANNSPLHF. The CDR3 bases are TGTGCCAGCAGTGGTGGAGCTAATAATTCACCCCTCCACTTT.